This T cell receptor (beta chain) was retrieved from a study of T cells in Graves' hyperthyroidism and ophthalmopathy. CDR1 and CDR2 from the germline V gene are SGHTA and FQGNSA. CDR3 length: 12 residues. V lost 3 bases and J lost 12; bases outside the gene matches: 5. Researchers amplified the TCR beta CDR3 regions from RNA transcripts. An initial round of RT-PCR targeting the TCR CDR3 relied on the HTBI primer set. A single record per CDR3 protein comes from TCRdb applying MiXCR to the multiplex PCR reads. The sample records some 620,000 distinct CDR3 sequences, roughly 16% being singletons. This clonotype was counted between two and nine times.

The chain links TRBV7-2 to TRBJ2-1; 7 positions agree with TRBD2. The sample taken for sequencing was blood. The sequence came from a woman between 25 and 40 years old with Graves' hyperthyroidism. The CDR3 DNA sequence: TGTGCCAGCAGCTTTGGGACTATGACGCAGTTCTTC. Its protein is CASSFGTMTQFF.